One sample yielded the 28 T cell receptor beta chains listed below, sequenced in a study of blood T cell repertoires in COVID-19. Produced via immunoSEQ multiplex PCR; TCRdb's table is partial and in-frame only. The top ten hold approximately 2% of the sample, which has more than 200,000 clones, 86% seen once. Sequencing was performed on peripheral blood. The receptors come from a man in his thirties or forties with active or convalescent COVID-19.

CDR3 in DNA: TGTGCCAGCAGCCCCAGGGGGAAAGAGACCCAGTACTTC. Translated: CASSPRGKETQYF. V gene TRBV11-3 combines with J gene TRBJ2-5; 7 bases are a match to TRBD1. V shed 5 bases, J shed 3 bases, and the junction held 3 bases outside the gene matches. CDR1 is SGHNT, CDR2 YENEEA, per germline. This CDR3 is 13 amino acids long. The entire variable domain, with the rest obtained from reference TRBV11-3 and TRBJ2-5, is as follows: EAGVVQSPRYKIIEKKQPVAFWCNPISGHNTLYWYLQNLGQGPELLIRYENEEAVDDSQLPKDRFSAERLKGVDSTLKIQPAELGDSAVYLCASSPRGKETQYFGPGTRLLVL.

This rearrangement joins TRBV11-2 to TRBJ1-2; no clear D gene. The CDR3 spans 14 residues. V was clipped by 0 bases and J by 4 bases, with 9 bases between them. The germline V gene has CDR1 SGHAT and CDR2 FQNNGV. CDR3 sequence: CASSLDRASYGYTF. The DNA for the CDR3 is TGTGCCAGCAGCTTAGATCGTGCCAGCTATGGCTACACCTTC.

The V call is TRBV21-1, the J call TRBJ2-1; the DNA was not used to check the table's D call, TRBD2. TRBV21-1 is a documented pseudogene. The CDR3 extends over 16 amino acids. This CDR3 is CASSKASGGAMNEQFF. The CDR3 bases are TGTGCCAGCAGCAAAGCGAGCGGGGGGGCCATGAATGAGCAGTTCTTC.

V gene TRBV25-1 combines with J gene TRBJ2-7, with TRBD1 matching over 7 bases. Germline loops: CDR1 MGHDK, CDR2 SYGVNS. The CDR3 extends over 13 amino acids. V dropped 2 bases and J dropped 12; count of bases not matched to a gene: 10. CDR3 DNA: TGTGCCAGCAGTGAAGCTACAGGGGAACTTCGGTACTTC. The encoded protein is CASSEATGELRYF.

This rearrangement joins TRBV5-4 to TRBJ2-3; 10 nucleotides match TRBD2. V gave up 2 bases and J gave up 6 bases; unmatched junction bases: 9. The length of the CDR3 is 16 residues. Germline CDR1 SGHNT, CDR2 YYREEE (reference sequence). The CDR3 sequence: CASSFRLAGAGDTQYF. The CDR3 nucleotides read TGTGCCAGCAGCTTCAGGCTAGCGGGGGCGGGGGATACGCAGTATTTT.

The gene calls are TRBV18 and TRBJ1-2; 7 bases align to TRBD1. The CDR3 is made up of 13 amino acids. Germline V gene lookup returns CDR1 KGHSH and CDR2 LQKENI. V dropped 5 bases and J dropped 5; count of bases not matched to a gene: 5. The chain's CDR3 is CASSFDREYGYTF. The CDR3 DNA reads TGTGCCAGCTCATTTGACAGGGAATATGGCTACACCTTC.

This clone was picked up a small number of times. J is TRBJ1-2 and V is TRBV3-1 (or the pseudogene TRBV3-2); a possible D gene is TRBD1 (6 bases). V was trimmed by 1 base and J by 4 bases, leaving 16 bases between them. This CDR3 is built from 16 residues. In germline, CDR1 is LGHDT, CDR2 YNNKEL (reference sequence). Here the CDR3 DNA reads TGTGCCAGCAGCCAAGTCCGACAGGTTGGATTCTATGGCTACACCTTC. Protein: CASSQVRQVGFYGYTF.

The J gene is TRBJ1-2, the V gene TRBV5-1; 10 bases align to TRBD1. CDR1 and CDR2 from the germline V gene are SGHRS and YFSETQ. This CDR3 comprises 16 residues. J gave up 6 bases and V 4 bases, and 12 bases lay outside the gene matches. The CDR3 DNA follows: TGCGCCAGCAGCCTCCGTCCCGGGACAGGGGAAAATGGCTACACCTTC. It yields the protein CASSLRPGTGENGYTF.

This chain links TRBV29-1 with TRBJ1-3, with a tentative D call TRBD1 (5 bases). The V end lost 0 bases, the J end lost 4 bases, and 13 bases lay between the germline ends. The CDR3 is 15 residues long. Germline assignment: CDR1 SQVTM and CDR2 ANQGSEA. The CDR3 coding sequence is TGCAGCGTTGAAGATCTTTCGGGGGGGGGAAACACCATATATTTT. Its translation: CSVEDLSGGGNTIYF.

This clone was observed a single time. The rearrangement uses TRBV2 and TRBJ2-7, with 10 positions matching TRBD1. The CDR3 consists of 13 residues. CDR1 and CDR2 (germline): SNHLY, FYNNEI. V shed 9 bases and J 7 bases; nucleotides not matched to a gene: 9. This chain's CDR3 is CARGTGDPREQYF. CDR3 in DNA: TGTGCCAGGGGGACAGGGGACCCTCGGGAGCAGTACTTC. Using reference TRBV2 and TRBJ2-7 for the parts outside the CDR3, the full variable domain is EPEVTQTPSHQVTQMGQEVILRCVPISNHLYFYWYRQILGQKVEFLVSFYNNEISEKSEIFDDQFSVERPDGSNFTLKIRSTKLEDSAMYFCARGTGDPREQYFGPGTRLTVT.

The chain has TRBV5-8 and TRBJ1-5; no reliable D call. The germline gives CDR1 SGHTS, CDR2 YDEGEE. Trimming shortened V by 1 base and J by 2 bases, and 10 bases separated the two germline ends. The CDR3 consists of 15 residues. This CDR3 is CASSLTGSRNQPQHF. The CDR3 DNA reads as TGTGCCAGCAGCTTGACGGGGTCCCGCAATCAGCCCCAGCATTTT.

The chain is built from TRBV9 and TRBJ2-5, with 8 bases aligning to TRBD2. The CDR3 covers 14 residues. The V segment lost 3 bases and the J segment 2 bases; nucleotides outside the gene matches: 3. Looked up from germline, CDR1 is SGDLS and CDR2 is YYNGEE. CDR3 loop: CASSGGGRQETQYF. In DNA form, the CDR3 reads TGTGCCAGCAGCGGCGGGGGGCGACAAGAGACCCAGTACTTC.

The V call is TRBV12-1, the J call TRBJ2-3; the table's D gene call, TRBD2, was not cross checked with the DNA. TRBV12-1 is an annotated pseudogene. The CDR3 has 14 amino acids. The CDR3 spells CASAKASRLDTQYF. CDR3 nucleotide sequence: TGTGCCAGCGCGAAGGCTAGCCGGCTCGATACGCAGTATTTT.

The chain has TRBV27 and TRBJ1-2; TRBD1 matches at 7 bases. CDR1 is MNHEY, CDR2 SMNVEV, per germline (reference sequence). The J segment lost 7 bases and the V segment lost 3 bases, leaving 5 bases of the junction unmatched. This CDR3 is 13 amino acids long. CDR3 in DNA: TGTGCCAGCAGTTTTGACAGGGATGTTGGCTACACCTTC. Translation gives CASSFDRDVGYTF.

The V gene is TRBV18, the J gene TRBJ1-2, with D possibly matching TRBD1 (6 bases). This CDR3 spans 13 amino acids. Germline loops: CDR1 KGHSH, CDR2 LQKENI. Trimming left V 8 bases short and J 3 bases short, with 13 bases between. DNA for the CDR3: TGTGCCAGCGCTGGGGGCCTCGACTATGGCTACACCTTC. This encodes CASAGGLDYGYTF. Together with reference TRBV18 and TRBJ1-2, the CDR3 gives the full variable domain: NAGVMQNPRHLVRRRGQEARLRCSPMKGHSHVYWYRQLPEEGLKFMVYLQKENIIDESGMPKERFSAEFPKEGPSILRIQQVVRGDSAAYFCASAGGLDYGYTFGSGTRLTVV.

The V and J genes are TRBV7-2 and TRBJ2-7; no reliable D call. Germline-derived CDR1 and CDR2 are SGHTA and FQGNSA. The CDR3 is 11 amino acids. Trimming cost V 3 bases and J 4 bases, with 4 bases left between them. The CDR3 nucleotides read TGTGCCAGCAGCTTTAGATACGAGCAGTACTTC. Its protein product is CASSFRYEQYF.

The chain is built from TRBV13 and TRBJ1-1, with D perhaps matching TRBD1 (6 bases). Trimming left V 0 bases short and J 8 bases short, with 13 bases between. This CDR3 region has 14 residues. Germline V gene sequence: CDR1 PRHDT, CDR2 FYEKMQ (reference sequence). The CDR3 DNA is TGTGCCAGCAGCTTAGGGCAGGGGCTAGTCGAAGCTTTCTTT. Its protein is CASSLGQGLVEAFF.

This chain uses TRBV6-4 with TRBJ1-2; 7 bases agree with TRBD1. J was trimmed by 13 bases and V by 4 bases; bases with no gene match: 12. This CDR3 contains 13 residues. The germline gives CDR1 MRHNA, CDR2 SNTAGT. The CDR3 nucleotides read TGTGCCAGCAGTGCTACTAGAGAGGGGGCTTTCACCTTC. Amino acid sequence: CASSATREGAFTF.

The chain joins TRBV28 to TRBJ2-3; a weak D match, TRBD2 (5 bases). CDR3 length: 13 amino acids. Trimming shortened V by 6 bases and J by 3 bases, and 10 bases separated the two germline ends. Germline V gives CDR1 MDHEN, CDR2 SYDVKM. The CDR3 nucleotides are TGTGCCAGCAGGGGGAGCGGAACAGATACGCAGTATTTT. As protein: CASRGSGTDTQYF.

The V call is TRBV5-1, the J call TRBJ1-1; 8 nucleotides agree with TRBD1. Germline V gene sequence: CDR1 SGHRS, CDR2 YFSETQ. V trimming: 3 bases; J trimming: 11 bases; junction bases outside the gene matches: 15. The CDR3 has 15 amino acids. The CDR3 region has the DNA TGCGCCAGCAGCTCTCCGGGACAGGAGGGGTTAAGGGCTTTCTTT. It is translated as CASSSPGQEGLRAFF.

This rearrangement joins TRBV7-9 to TRBJ2-3; D unclear. The CDR3 consists of 12 residues. From germline, CDR1 is SEHNR and CDR2 FQNEAQ (reference sequence). Trimming pared 1 base from V and 7 bases from J, leaving 6 bases between. The CDR3 is CASSLESYTQYF. The DNA of the CDR3 is TGTGCCAGCAGCTTAGAATCCTATACGCAGTATTTT.

Note on this clone: A junction boundary mismatches the germline segment, possibly from a read error. The rearrangement joins TRBV12-3 or TRBV12-4 to TRBJ2-1, with unresolved D. The CDR3 length is 8 residues. The CDR3 bases are TGTGCCAGCAGTTTAGTAGTCTTC. This gives the protein CASSLVVF.

The CDR3 nucleotides read TGTGCCAGCACCGGACTAGCGAGTGAGCAGTACTTC. It is translated as CASTGLASEQYF. V usage is TRBV6-5 and J usage is TRBJ2-7; 9 bases line up with TRBD2. Germline values: CDR1 MNHEY, CDR2 SVGAGI. CDR3 length equals 12 residues. J gave up 7 bases and V 7 bases, and 5 bases lay outside the gene matches.

This clone was observed a handful of times. The V and J genes are TRBV5-5 and TRBJ2-1; D not resolved. In germline, CDR1 is SGHKS, CDR2 YYEKEE (reference sequence). V shed 1 base and J shed 5 bases, with 4 bases lying between them. This CDR3 has 12 residues. The chain's CDR3 is CASSLFDNEQFF. CDR3 DNA: TGTGCCAGCAGCTTGTTCGACAATGAGCAGTTCTTC.

The chain couples TRBV3-1 (or the pseudogene TRBV3-2) to TRBJ1-2; TRBD1 might be the D (5 bases). The V and J ends lost 4 bases and 7 bases respectively, with 13 bases between them. The CDR3 spans 13 residues. CDR1 is LGHDT and CDR2 is YNNKEL in the germline V gene (reference sequence). CDR3 amino acids: CASSRRGGCGYTF. DNA for the CDR3: TGTGCCAGCAGCCGGCGCGGGGGGTGTGGCTACACCTTC.

This clone was observed a handful of times. The chain employs TRBV19 and TRBJ2-3; no clear D. The CDR3 totals 16 residues. Per germline, CDR1 LNHDA and CDR2 SQIVND (reference sequence). V gave up 5 bases and J gave up 5 bases, with 20 bases separating them. For the CDR3, the DNA is TGTGCCAGTAGTGATACCGAGAGATTAGCACAAGATACGCAGTATTTT. Residues: CASSDTERLAQDTQYF.

V usage is TRBV5-5 and J usage is TRBJ2-6; D remains ambiguous. CDR3 length: 16 amino acids. V was pared by 0 bases and J by 1 base, with 8 bases between. Germline assignment: CDR1 SGHKS and CDR2 YYEKEE (reference sequence). CDR3 sequence reads: CASSLGHRSGANVLTF. CDR3 in DNA: TGTGCCAGCAGCTTGGGACATAGATCTGGGGCCAACGTCCTGACTTTC. Using reference TRBV5-5 and TRBJ2-6 for the parts outside the CDR3, the full variable domain is DAGVTQSPTHLIKTRGQQVTLRCSPISGHKSVSWYQQVLGQGPQFIFQYYEKEERGRGNFPDRFSARQFPNYSSELNVNALLLGDSALYLCASSLGHRSGANVLTFGAGSRLTVL.

This clone has just one count. The chain carries TRBV12-5 and TRBJ1-2, with 7 positions matching TRBD1. This CDR3 comprises 17 residues. Germline V gene lookup returns CDR1 LGHNT and CDR2 FRNRAP. V lost 6 bases, J lost 4 bases, and 17 bases stayed unmatched. The DNA for the CDR3 is TGTGCTAGTGGACACCCACCCGATACAGGGGACGGCTATGGCTACACCTTC. Translating it yields CASGHPPDTGDGYGYTF.